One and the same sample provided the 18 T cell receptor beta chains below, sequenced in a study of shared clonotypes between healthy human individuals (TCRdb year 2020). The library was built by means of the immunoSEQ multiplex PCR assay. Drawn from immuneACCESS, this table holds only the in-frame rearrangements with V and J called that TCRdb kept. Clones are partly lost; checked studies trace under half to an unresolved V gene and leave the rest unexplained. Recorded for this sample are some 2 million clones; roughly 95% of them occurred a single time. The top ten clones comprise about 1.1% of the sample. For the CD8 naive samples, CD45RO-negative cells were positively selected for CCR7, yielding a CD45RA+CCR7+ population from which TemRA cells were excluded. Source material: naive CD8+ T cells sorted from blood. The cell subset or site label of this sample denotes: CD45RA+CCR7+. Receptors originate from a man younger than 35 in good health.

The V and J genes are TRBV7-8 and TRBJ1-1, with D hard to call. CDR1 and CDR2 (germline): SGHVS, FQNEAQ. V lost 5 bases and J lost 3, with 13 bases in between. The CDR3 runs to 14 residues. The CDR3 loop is CASSLGPTYTEAFF. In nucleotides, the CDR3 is TGTGCCAGCAGCCTGGGCCCTACGTACACTGAAGCTTTCTTT.

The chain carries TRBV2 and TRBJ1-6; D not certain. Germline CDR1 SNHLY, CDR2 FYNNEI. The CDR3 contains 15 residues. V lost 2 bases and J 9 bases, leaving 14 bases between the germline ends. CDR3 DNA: TGTGCCAGCAGTGAATTGGCCCTCGGCGGTTCACCCCTCCACTTT. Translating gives CASSELALGGSPLHF.

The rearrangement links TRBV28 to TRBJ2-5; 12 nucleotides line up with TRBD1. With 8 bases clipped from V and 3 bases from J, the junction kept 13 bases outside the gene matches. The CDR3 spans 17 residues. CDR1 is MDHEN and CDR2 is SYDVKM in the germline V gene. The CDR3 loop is CASSSGTGGLGEETQYF. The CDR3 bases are TGTGCCAGCTCGTCCGGGACAGGGGGCCTGGGGGAAGAGACCCAGTACTTC.

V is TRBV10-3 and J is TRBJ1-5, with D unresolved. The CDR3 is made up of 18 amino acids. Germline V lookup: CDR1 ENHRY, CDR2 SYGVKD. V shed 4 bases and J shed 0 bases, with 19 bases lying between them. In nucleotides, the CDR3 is TGTGCCATCAGTGGGCCCCCCAACGGTACCTTTAGCAATCAGCCCCAGCATTTT. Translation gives CAISGPPNGTFSNQPQHF.

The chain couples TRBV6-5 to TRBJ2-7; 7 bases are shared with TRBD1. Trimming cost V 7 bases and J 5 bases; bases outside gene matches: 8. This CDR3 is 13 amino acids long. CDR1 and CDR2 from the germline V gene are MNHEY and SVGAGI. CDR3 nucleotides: TGTGCCAGCAATCCAGGGGGACATCACGAGCAGTACTTC. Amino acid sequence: CASNPGGHHEQYF.

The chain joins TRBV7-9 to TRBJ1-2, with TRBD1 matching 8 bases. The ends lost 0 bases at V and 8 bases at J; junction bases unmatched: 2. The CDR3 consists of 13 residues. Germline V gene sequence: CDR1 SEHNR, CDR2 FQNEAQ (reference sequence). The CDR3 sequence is CASSLADREGYTF. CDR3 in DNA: TGTGCCAGCAGCTTAGCGGACAGGGAAGGCTACACCTTC.

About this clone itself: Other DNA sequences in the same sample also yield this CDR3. In DNA form, the CDR3 reads TGTGCCAGCAGTGAGACAGGAAGTAACTATGGCTACACCTTC. This translates into CASSETGSNYGYTF. The J gene is TRBJ1-2, the V gene TRBV6-1; a possible D gene is TRBD1 (6 bases). The germline CDR1 and CDR2 sequences are MNHNS and SASEGT. The CDR3 spans 14 residues. The V gene lost 3 bases and the J gene lost 1 base, with 9 bases spanning the gap.

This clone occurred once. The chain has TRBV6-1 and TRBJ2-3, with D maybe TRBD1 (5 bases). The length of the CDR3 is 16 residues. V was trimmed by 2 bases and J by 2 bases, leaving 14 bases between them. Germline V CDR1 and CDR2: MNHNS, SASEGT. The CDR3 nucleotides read TGTGCCAGCAGTGAACCAGGGCTTACATTCACAGATACGCAGTATTTT. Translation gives CASSEPGLTFTDTQYF.

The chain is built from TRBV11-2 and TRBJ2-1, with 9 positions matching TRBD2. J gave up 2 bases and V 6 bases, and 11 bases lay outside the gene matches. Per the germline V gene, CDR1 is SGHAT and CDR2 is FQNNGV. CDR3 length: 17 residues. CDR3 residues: CASRQNSGSGAYNEQFF. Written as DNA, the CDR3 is TGTGCCAGCAGACAAAATAGCGGGAGTGGGGCCTACAATGAGCAGTTCTTC.

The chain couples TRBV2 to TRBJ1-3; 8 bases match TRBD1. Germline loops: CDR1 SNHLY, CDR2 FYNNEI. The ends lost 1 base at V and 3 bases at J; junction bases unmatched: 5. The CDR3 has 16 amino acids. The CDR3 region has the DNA TGTGCCAGCAGTGAAGAGGGCAGGGGGCTTGGAAACACCATATATTTT. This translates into CASSEEGRGLGNTIYF.

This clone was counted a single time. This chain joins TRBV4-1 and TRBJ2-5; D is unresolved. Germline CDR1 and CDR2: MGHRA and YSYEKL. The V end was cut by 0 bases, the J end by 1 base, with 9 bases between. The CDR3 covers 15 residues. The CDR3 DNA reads TGCGCCAGCAGCCAAGAGGGGTCAGTCCAAGAGACCCAGTACTTC. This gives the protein CASSQEGSVQETQYF.

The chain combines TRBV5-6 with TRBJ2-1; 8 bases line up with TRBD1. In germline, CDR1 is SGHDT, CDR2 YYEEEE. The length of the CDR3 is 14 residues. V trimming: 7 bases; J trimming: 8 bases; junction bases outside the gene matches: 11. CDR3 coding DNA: TGTGCCAGCCGCCCGGGACAGGTTGTTTATGAGCAGTTCTTC. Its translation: CASRPGQVVYEQFF.

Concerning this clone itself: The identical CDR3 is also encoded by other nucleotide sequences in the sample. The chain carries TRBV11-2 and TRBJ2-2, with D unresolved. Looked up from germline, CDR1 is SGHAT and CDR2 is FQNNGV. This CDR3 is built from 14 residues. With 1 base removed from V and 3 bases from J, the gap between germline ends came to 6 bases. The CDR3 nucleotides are TGTGCCAGCAGCTTAGGACCATACACCGGGGAGCTGTTTTTT. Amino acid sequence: CASSLGPYTGELFF.

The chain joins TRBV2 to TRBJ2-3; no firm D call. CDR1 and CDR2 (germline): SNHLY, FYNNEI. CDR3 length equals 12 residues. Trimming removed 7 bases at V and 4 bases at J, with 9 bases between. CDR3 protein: CASNTWADTQYF. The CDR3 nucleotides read TGTGCCAGCAACACGTGGGCAGATACGCAGTATTTT.

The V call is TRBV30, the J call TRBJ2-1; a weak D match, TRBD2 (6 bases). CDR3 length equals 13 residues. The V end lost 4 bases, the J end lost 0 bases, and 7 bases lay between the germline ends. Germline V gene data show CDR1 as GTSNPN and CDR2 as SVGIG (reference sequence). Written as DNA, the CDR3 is TGTGCCTGGATGGGACTCTCCTACAATGAGCAGTTCTTC. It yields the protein CAWMGLSYNEQFF.

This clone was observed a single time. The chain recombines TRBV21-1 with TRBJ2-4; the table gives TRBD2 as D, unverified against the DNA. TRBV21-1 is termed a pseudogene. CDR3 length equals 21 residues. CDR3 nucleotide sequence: TGTGCCAGCAGCAAAGTGCATCGACTAGCCCTATGGATTGTAACCAAAAACATTCAGTACTTC. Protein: CASSKVHRLALWIVTKNIQYF.

The CDR3: CASSSSGTGVYEQYF. The CDR3 DNA is TGTGCCAGTAGTTCCTCCGGGACAGGGGTCTACGAGCAGTACTTC. The chain employs TRBV19 and TRBJ2-7; 10 bases are a match to TRBD1. Germline CDR1 LNHDA, CDR2 SQIVND (reference sequence). This CDR3 has 15 amino acids. Losses at the gene ends were 5 bases for V and 3 bases for J; bases not matched to a gene: 7. The whole variable domain, filled in from reference TRBV19 and TRBJ2-7, reads DGGITQSPKYLFRKEGQNVTLSCEQNLNHDAMYWYRQDPGQGLRLIYYSQIVNDFQKGDIAEGYSVSREKKESFPLTVTSAQKNPTAFYLCASSSSGTGVYEQYFGPGTRLTVT.

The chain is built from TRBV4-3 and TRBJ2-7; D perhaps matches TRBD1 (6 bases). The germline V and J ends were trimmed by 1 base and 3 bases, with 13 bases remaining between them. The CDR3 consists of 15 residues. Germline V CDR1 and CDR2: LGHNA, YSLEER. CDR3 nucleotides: TGCGCCAGCAGCCAAGTCCGGGACACCTTCTACGAGCAGTACTTC. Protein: CASSQVRDTFYEQYF.